The next 20 T cell receptor beta chains were all read from a single sample in a study of blood T cell repertoires in COVID-19 (dated by TCRdb to the early 2020s). The library came from the immunoSEQ multiplex PCR assay. TCRdb took over this immuneACCESS table, retaining in-frame rearrangements with V and J assigned. Such tables are incomplete; in checked studies, under half of the missing clones stem from an unresolved V gene, and the remainder is unexplained. This sample comprises approximately 200,000 clones, 80% to 90% of them detected only once. The ten biggest clones cover 3.5% to 4.5% of the sample. Sequencing was carried out using peripheral blood. The source is a man aged 50 to 60 with acute or convalescent COVID-19.

This clone came up a few times. V gene TRBV7-3 combines with J gene TRBJ2-7; no clear D gene. The germline V gene encodes CDR1 SGHTA and CDR2 FQGTGA. V lost 5 bases, J lost 0 bases, and 8 bases lay in between. The length of the CDR3 is 13 residues. The CDR3 DNA reads TGTGCCAGCAGCGAGTTGAACTCCTACGAGCAGTACTTC. Amino acids: CASSELNSYEQYF.

V gene TRBV9 combines with J gene TRBJ1-6, with a tentative D call TRBD1 (6 bases). Germline V lookup: CDR1 SGDLS, CDR2 YYNGEE. CDR3 length: 16 amino acids. Between the trimmed V and J ends, which lost 4 bases and 7 bases, there was a span of 18 bases. CDR3 in amino acids: CASSLESGTSNSPLHF. The CDR3 nucleotides are TGTGCCAGCAGCCTAGAATCCGGGACATCGAATTCACCCCTCCACTTT.

This clone was counted only a few times. This chain links TRBV12-3 or TRBV12-4 with TRBJ1-3; D is undetermined. This CDR3 has 13 residues. Trimming shortened V by 6 bases and J by 2 bases, and 8 bases separated the two germline ends. CDR3 protein: CASSPTTGNTIYF. The CDR3 DNA sequence: TGTGCCAGCAGCCCGACAACTGGAAACACCATATATTTT.

The V call is TRBV5-1, the J call TRBJ2-7; 10 nucleotides line up with TRBD1. The length of the CDR3 is 13 residues. CDR1 and CDR2 from the germline V gene are SGHRS and YFSETQ. V gave up 4 bases and J gave up 4 bases; unmatched junction bases: 2. CDR3 residues: CASSRGQGYEQYF. DNA of the CDR3: TGCGCCAGCAGCAGGGGACAGGGGTACGAGCAGTACTTC.

The chain combines TRBV30 with TRBJ1-2, with D perhaps TRBD1 (6 bases). Per the germline V gene, CDR1 is GTSNPN and CDR2 is SVGIG (reference sequence). The CDR3 runs to 13 residues. V gave up 0 bases and J gave up 7 bases, with 12 bases separating them. The CDR3 loop is CAWSVHRVRGYTF. CDR3 sequence (DNA): TGTGCCTGGAGTGTACACAGGGTGCGTGGCTACACCTTC.

V usage is TRBV11-3 and J usage is TRBJ2-1, with TRBD2 as a possible D gene (6 bases). Trimming shortened V by 1 base and J by 0 bases, and 13 bases separated the two germline ends. Germline V lookup: CDR1 SGHNT, CDR2 YENEEA. This CDR3 is built from 17 residues. The CDR3 spells CASSLGLTGVSYNEQFF. The DNA for the CDR3 is TGTGCCAGCAGCTTAGGCCTGACGGGGGTCTCCTACAATGAGCAGTTCTTC.

This clone was seen a handful of times. One junction end does not reproduce the germline sequence, and a read error may be involved. CDR3 coding DNA: TGTGCCAGCACTCATTCAGGGGACCGCCCTGTTCTTCCAGTTTCGGACTTC. It codes for CASTHSGDRPVLPVSDF. This chain connects TRBV6-4 to TRBJ2-7; D is possibly TRBD1 (6 bases). Germline V gene data show CDR1 as MRHNA and CDR2 as SNTAGT. The CDR3 consists of 17 residues.

This clone was found once. V usage is TRBV5-1 and J usage is TRBJ2-7, with 10 nucleotides matching TRBD2. J was trimmed by 12 bases and V by 4 bases; bases with no gene match: 10. The CDR3 loop spans 13 amino acids. Looked up from germline, CDR1 is SGHRS and CDR2 is YFSETQ. The CDR3 sequence: CASSRGLAEGTYF. In nucleotides, the CDR3 is TGCGCCAGCAGCCGTGGACTAGCGGAGGGGACGTACTTC.

The gene calls are TRBV7-9 and TRBJ1-4, with TRBD1 matching 8 bases. J lost 8 bases, V lost 5 bases, and 1 base had no gene match. This CDR3 has 12 amino acids. Per the germline V gene, CDR1 is SEHNR and CDR2 is FQNEAQ (reference sequence). The CDR3, as DNA: TGTGCCAGCAGCGGGGACAGGGAAAAACTGTTTTTT. Translation: CASSGDREKLFF.

The chain is built from TRBV30 and TRBJ2-7; TRBD1 is a possible D gene (5 bases). The germline gives CDR1 GTSNPN, CDR2 SVGIG (reference sequence). V shed 8 bases and J shed 5 bases, with 22 bases lying between them. CDR3 length: 14 amino acids. In DNA form, the CDR3 reads TGTGCCCGAGGAGAAGGGGCCCTTCCCCACGAGCAGTACTTC. It encodes CARGEGALPHEQYF.

CDR3 nucleotides: TGTGCCAGCAGCCAAGAAGTCCTAGGGACAGACTATGGCTACACCTTC. Protein sequence: CASSQEVLGTDYGYTF. V and J are TRBV3-1 (or the pseudogene TRBV3-2) and TRBJ1-2; 7 positions match TRBD1. The CDR3 loop spans 16 amino acids. Germline trimming cut 0 bases from V and 3 bases from J; bases unmatched to any gene: 7. Germline V gene lookup returns CDR1 LGHDT and CDR2 YNNKEL (reference sequence).

V gene TRBV4-1 combines with J gene TRBJ1-1; TRBD1 agrees at 7 bases. The CDR3 covers 11 residues. The germline gives CDR1 MGHRA, CDR2 YSYEKL. V lost 3 bases and J lost 8; bases outside the gene matches: 0. CDR3 loop: CASSQTGEAFF. The CDR3 DNA reads as TGCGCCAGCAGCCAGACAGGGGAAGCTTTCTTT.

This chain joins TRBV19 and TRBJ2-3; TRBD2 aligns across 8 bases. The CDR3 contains 15 residues. J was trimmed by 7 bases and V by 3 bases; bases with no gene match: 9. Germline CDR1 is LNHDA and CDR2 is SQIVND (reference sequence). The CDR3 loop reads CASSMASSGLNTQYF. CDR3 bases: TGTGCCAGTAGTATGGCCTCTAGCGGGCTGAATACGCAGTATTTT.

J is TRBJ1-2 and V is TRBV11-2; D is ambiguous. Trimming shortened V by 5 bases and J by 7 bases, and 11 bases separated the two germline ends. The CDR3 consists of 12 residues. The V gene's germline CDR1 is SGHAT and CDR2 FQNNGV. The CDR3 sequence: CASSPPAPGYTF. In DNA form, the CDR3 reads TGTGCCAGCAGCCCCCCTGCGCCTGGCTACACCTTC. The complete variable domain, with remaining parts taken from reference TRBV11-2 and TRBJ1-2, reads EAGVAQSPRYKIIEKRQSVAFWCNPISGHATLYWYQQILGQGPKLLIQFQNNGVVDDSQLPKDRFSAERLKGVDSTLKIQPAKLEDSAVYLCASSPPAPGYTFGSGTRLTVV.

The chain joins TRBV20-1 to TRBJ1-5; TRBD1 aligns across 7 bases. With 3 bases clipped from V and 2 bases from J, the junction kept 4 bases outside the gene matches. The CDR3 totals 14 residues. Germline V CDR1 and CDR2: DFQATT, SNEGSKA (reference sequence). CDR3 protein: CSASPTGRNQPQHF. In DNA, the CDR3 is TGCAGTGCTAGTCCGACAGGGCGCAATCAGCCCCAGCATTTT.

This chain joins TRBV19 and TRBJ1-1, with 10 positions matching TRBD1. Germline V gene sequence: CDR1 LNHDA, CDR2 SQIVND (reference sequence). V trimming: 5 bases; J trimming: 9 bases; junction bases outside the gene matches: 9. The CDR3 covers 14 residues. The CDR3 is CASSLPGQGPKAFF. The CDR3 DNA sequence: TGTGCCAGTAGTCTCCCGGGACAGGGGCCGAAAGCTTTCTTT.

The chain has TRBV5-1 and TRBJ2-2; possibly TRBD2 for D (6 bases). Deletions cut 0 bases from V and 1 base from J, with 10 bases between. The CDR3 covers 16 residues. Germline CDR1 is SGHRS and CDR2 is YFSETQ. CDR3 sequence reads: CASSLEGGMNTGELFF. DNA of the CDR3: TGCGCCAGCAGCTTGGAGGGCGGGATGAACACCGGGGAGCTGTTTTTT.

V gene TRBV6-6 combines with J gene TRBJ2-5; 9 bases align to TRBD1. J gave up 3 bases and V 6 bases, and 8 bases lay outside the gene matches. The CDR3 is 15 amino acids. The germline V gene encodes CDR1 MNHNY and CDR2 SVGAGI (reference sequence). CDR3 nucleotide sequence: TGTGCCAGCAGCGACGGACAGGGGAGGGAAGAGACCCAGTACTTC. This translates into CASSDGQGREETQYF.

The genes are TRBV6-5 and TRBJ1-2; D unresolved. The germline V gene encodes CDR1 MNHEY and CDR2 SVGAGI. The V and J ends lost 8 bases and 1 base respectively, with 11 bases between them. The CDR3 runs to 13 residues. The CDR3 coding sequence is TGTGCCAGCTCTTGGAGGGATAACTATGGCTACACCTTC. It codes for CASSWRDNYGYTF.

The rearrangement links TRBV30 to TRBJ2-7; 8 positions agree with TRBD1. The J segment lost 1 base and the V segment lost 5 bases, leaving 7 bases of the junction unmatched. The CDR3 has 14 amino acids. The germline gives CDR1 GTSNPN, CDR2 SVGIG (reference sequence). CDR3 in amino acids: CAWVHGTGSYEQYF. The CDR3 coding sequence is TGTGCCTGGGTCCACGGGACAGGTTCCTACGAGCAGTACTTC.